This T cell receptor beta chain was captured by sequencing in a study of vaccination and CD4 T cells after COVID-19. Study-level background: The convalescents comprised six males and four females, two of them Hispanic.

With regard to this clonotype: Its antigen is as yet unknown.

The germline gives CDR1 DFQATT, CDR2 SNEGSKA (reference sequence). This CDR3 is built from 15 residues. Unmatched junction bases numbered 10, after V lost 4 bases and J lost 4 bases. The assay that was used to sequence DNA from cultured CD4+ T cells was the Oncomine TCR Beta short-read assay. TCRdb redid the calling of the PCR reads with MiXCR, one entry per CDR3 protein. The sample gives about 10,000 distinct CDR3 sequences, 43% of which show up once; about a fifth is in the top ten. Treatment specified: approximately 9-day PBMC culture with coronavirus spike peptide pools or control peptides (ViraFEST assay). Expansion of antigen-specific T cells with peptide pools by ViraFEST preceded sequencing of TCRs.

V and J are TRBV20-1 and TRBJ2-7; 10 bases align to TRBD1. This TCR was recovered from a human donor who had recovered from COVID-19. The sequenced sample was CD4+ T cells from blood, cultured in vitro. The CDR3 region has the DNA TGCAGTGCTAACAAACCGGGACAGGGGAAGTACGAGCAGTACTTC. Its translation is CSANKPGQGKYEQYF.